Included here is one T cell receptor (beta chain) sequence, with context. As yet, its antigen is unknown. The sample belongs to a study of T-cell memory formation after mild COVID-19. 5'RACE with constant-segment primers built TCRalpha and TCRbeta cDNA libraries with UMIs. TCRdb redid the calling of the 5' RACE reads with MiXCR, one entry per CDR3 protein. The sample lists about 430,000 distinct CDR3 sequences, roughly 26% occurring once. This CDR3 is 13 amino acids long. Trimming removed 1 base from V and 4 bases from J, with 9 bases in between. In germline, CDR1 is SGHRS, CDR2 YFSETQ. Study-wide results and limits: A second wave expanding day 15 to 37 was CD4+-biased; contracting clones were balanced. Researchers report contracting CD4+ clones mostly in CM and EM, with CD8+ clones in EMRA. Pre-infection memory already had some responding clones, implying cross-reactive memory joined.

The clonotype comes from an adult woman who had mild COVID-19 (a few samples of this study predate the infection). Cell type and time point are not known. Input material: PBMCs or a T cell subset sorted from them (not recorded which). V usage is TRBV5-1 and J usage is TRBJ2-7; D not certain. The CDR3 here is CASSLQERYEQYF. For the CDR3, the DNA is TGCGCCAGCAGCTTGCAGGAACGTTACGAGCAGTACTTC.